The clone carrying this TCR beta chain was picked up a small number of times. Its target is not known. Germline V gene sequence: CDR1 LNHNV, CDR2 YYDKDF (reference sequence). V lost 5 bases and J lost 0; bases outside the gene matches: 7. This CDR3 is 17 amino acids long. A multiplex PCR was run with 60 Vbeta primers and 13 Jbeta primers. Measured with immunoSEQ multiplex PCR; TCRdb has only the in-frame clones, and not every one. The sample carries roughly 110,000 clones, approximately 70% recorded once. This sample is drawn from a study of cytomegalovirus exposure and HLA in healthy donors. General study results and limits: From TCR beta sequences, most subjects' HLA-A and HLA-B alleles were reportedly predicted accurately.

This clonotype was obtained from a man aged 30-40 years in good health and CMV-seropositive. The genes are TRBV15 and TRBJ2-6; 7 nucleotides align to TRBD2. Sequenced: PBMCs. The CDR3 bases are TGTGCCACCAGCCAAGGGGAGGGATACTCTGGGGCCAACGTCCTGACTTTC. This encodes CATSQGEGYSGANVLTF. The full variable domain, completed using reference TRBV15 and TRBJ2-6, is DAMVIQNPRYQVTQFGKPVTLSCSQTLNHNVMYWYQQKSSQAPKLLFHYYDKDFNNEADTPDNFQSRRPNTSFCFLDIRSPGLGDTAMYLCATSQGEGYSGANVLTFGAGSRLTVL.